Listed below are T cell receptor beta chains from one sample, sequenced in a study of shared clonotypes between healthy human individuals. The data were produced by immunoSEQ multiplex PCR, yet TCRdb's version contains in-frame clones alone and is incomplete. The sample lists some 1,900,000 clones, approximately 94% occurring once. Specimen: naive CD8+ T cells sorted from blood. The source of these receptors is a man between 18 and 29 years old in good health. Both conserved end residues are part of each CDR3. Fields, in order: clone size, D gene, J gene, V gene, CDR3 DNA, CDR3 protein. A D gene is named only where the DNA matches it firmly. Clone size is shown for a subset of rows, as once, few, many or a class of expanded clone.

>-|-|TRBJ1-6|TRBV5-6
TGTGCCAGCAGCGCAGGGTTGGTCGCTCCCCTCCACTTT
CASSAGLVAPLHF
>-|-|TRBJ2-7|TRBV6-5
TGTGCCAGCAGTTACGGGACGGGAGCCTACGAGCAGTACTTC
CASSYGTGAYEQYF
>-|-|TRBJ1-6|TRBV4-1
TGCGCCAGCAGCGTATACGACACAGGGCCGGAAAATTCACCCCTCCACTTT
CASSVYDTGPENSPLHF
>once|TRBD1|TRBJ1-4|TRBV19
TGTGCCAGTACAGGGGGCGGGGAAAAACTGTTTTTT
CASTGGGEKLFF
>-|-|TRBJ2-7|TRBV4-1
TGCGCCAGCAGCCATCTCATCGGCTACGAGCAGTACTTC
CASSHLIGYEQYF
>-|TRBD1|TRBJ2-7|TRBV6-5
TGTGCCAGCAGTCACCGGGACAGCTCCTACGAGCAGTACTTC
CASSHRDSSYEQYF
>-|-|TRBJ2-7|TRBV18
TGTGCCAGCTCATCCGACAGCTACAGCTCCTACGAGCAGTACTTC
CASSSDSYSSYEQYF
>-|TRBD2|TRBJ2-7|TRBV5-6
TGTGCCAGCAGCCCGCCGGGGGAGGGCCTCGTTGAGCAGTACTTC
CASSPPGEGLVEQYF
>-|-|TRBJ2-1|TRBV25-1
TGTGCCAGCAGTGAATGGGACGAGCAGTTCTTC
CASSEWDEQFF
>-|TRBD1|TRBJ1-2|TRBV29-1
TGCAGCGTCTACAGGGGAGAGGGCTACACCTTC
CSVYRGEGYTF
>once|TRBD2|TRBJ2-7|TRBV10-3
TGTGCCATCAGCGGGACTAGCGGGAGCTCCTACGAGCAGTACTTC
CAISGTSGSSYEQYF
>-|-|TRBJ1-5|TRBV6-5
TGTGCCAGCAGTAACGGACGAATGAATCAGCCCCAGCATTTT
CASSNGRMNQPQHF
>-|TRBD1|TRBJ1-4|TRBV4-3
TGCGCCAGCAGCCAAGAAAGGGGAGGGGGCCTTGCGGAGGAAAAACTGTTTTTT
CASSQERGGGLAEEKLFF
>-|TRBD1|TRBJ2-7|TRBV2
TGTGCCAGCAGGGAAACAACAGGGGGTTGGACCTACGAGCAGTACTTC
CASRETTGGWTYEQYF
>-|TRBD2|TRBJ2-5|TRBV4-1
TGCGCCAGCAGCCCCCTCGGGACTAGCGGGACTGAGACCCAGTACTTC
CASSPLGTSGTETQYF
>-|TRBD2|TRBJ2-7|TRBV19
TGTGCCAGTAGTATTCTGGCGGGAGGGGGCTACGAGCAGTACTTC
CASSILAGGGYEQYF
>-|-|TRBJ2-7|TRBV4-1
TGCGCCAGCAGCCAAGATCGAAGGCTTAATACCTACGAGCAGTACTTC
CASSQDRRLNTYEQYF
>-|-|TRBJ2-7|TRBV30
TGTGCCTGGGGACCCGGGGGCAGTTACGAGCAGTACTTC
CAWGPGGSYEQYF
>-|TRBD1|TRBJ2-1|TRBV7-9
TGTGCCAGCAGCCGAACGGCCGGGACAGGGGAGGGCAATGAGCAGTTCTTC
CASSRTAGTGEGNEQFF
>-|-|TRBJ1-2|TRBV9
TGTGCCAGCAGGGGACCGGGGTTTGATGGCTACACCTTC
CASRGPGFDGYTF
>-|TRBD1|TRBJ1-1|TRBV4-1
TGCGCCAGCAGCCTACCCCCGGGACAGGGGGCCCCTGAAGCTTTCTTT
CASSLPPGQGAPEAFF
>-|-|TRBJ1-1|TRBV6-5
TGTGCCAGCAGTTCTACCGACCACAACACTGAAGCTTTCTTT
CASSSTDHNTEAFF
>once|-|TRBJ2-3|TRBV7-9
TGTGCCAGCAGCCTGGGGGAGGATACGCAGTATTTT
CASSLGEDTQYF
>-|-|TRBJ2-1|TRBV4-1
TGCGCCAGCAGCCAACTTCAGACGTTGAATGAGCAGTTCTTC
CASSQLQTLNEQFF
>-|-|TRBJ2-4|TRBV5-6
TGTGCCAGCAGCTCTCGGACGGGGGTCTTAGCCAAAAACATTCAGTACTTC
CASSSRTGVLAKNIQYF
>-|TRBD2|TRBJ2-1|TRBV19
TGTGCCAGTAGTCTAACTAGCGGGAATTACAATGAGCAGTTCTTC
CASSLTSGNYNEQFF
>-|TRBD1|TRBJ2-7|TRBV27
TGTGCCATCGGACAGGGGGGCGAGCAGTACTTC
CAIGQGGEQYF
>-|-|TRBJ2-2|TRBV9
TGTGCCAGCAGCGTGGAGATATCCCCAACCGGGGAGCTGTTTTTT
CASSVEISPTGELFF
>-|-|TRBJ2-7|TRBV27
TGTGCCAGCAGTCTCTCGGGCTCCTACGAGCAGTACTTC
CASSLSGSYEQYF
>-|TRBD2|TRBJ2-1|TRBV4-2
TGTGCCAGCAGCCAAGAAGCTAGCGGGAGTCCCAATGAGCAGTTCTTC
CASSQEASGSPNEQFF
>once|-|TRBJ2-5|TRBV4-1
TGCGCCAGCAGCCAAGAGTCAGGATGGGGAAAGACCCAGTACTTC
CASSQESGWGKTQYF
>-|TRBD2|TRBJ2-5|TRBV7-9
TGTGCCAGCAGCTTAGGGGCTAGCGGGTCCCTAGAGACCCAGTACTTC
CASSLGASGSLETQYF
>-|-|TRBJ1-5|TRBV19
TGTGCCAGTAGTATGATAGTGGACCTAGGCAATCAGCCCCAGCATTTT
CASSMIVDLGNQPQHF
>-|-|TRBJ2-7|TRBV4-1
TGCGCCAGCAGCCCAGCCGGGACAACCTACGAGCAGTACTTC
CASSPAGTTYEQYF
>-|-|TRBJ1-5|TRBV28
TGTGCCAGCAGTTTAGCTGGGACGGAGAATCAGCCCCAGCATTTT
CASSLAGTENQPQHF
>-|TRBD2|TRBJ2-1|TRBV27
TGTGCCAGCAGTCGACTAGCGGGGTGGAATGAGCAGTTCTTC
CASSRLAGWNEQFF
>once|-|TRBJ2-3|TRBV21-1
TGTGCCAGCAGCGGGGGCAGAACAGATACGCAGTATTTT
CASSGGRTDTQYF
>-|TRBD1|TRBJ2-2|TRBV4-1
TGCGCCAGCAGCCAAGATCTGACAGGGGTGGGAAGCACCGGGGAGCTGTTTTTT
CASSQDLTGVGSTGELFF
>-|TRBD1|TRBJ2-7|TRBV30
TGTGCCTGGTCTTGGGGACAGGGGACCTACGAGCAGTACTTC
CAWSWGQGTYEQYF
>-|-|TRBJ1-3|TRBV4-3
TGCGCCAGCAGCCAAGTATGGGGCCCACGTCTGCACACCATATATTTT
CASSQVWGPRLHTIYF
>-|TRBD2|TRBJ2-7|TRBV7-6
TGTGCCAGCAGCTTAAGTACCGGGACTAGCGTCTCCTACGAGCAGTACTTC
CASSLSTGTSVSYEQYF
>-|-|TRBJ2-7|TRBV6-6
TGTGCCAGCAGTTACTCCGAATCCTACGAGCAGTACTTC
CASSYSESYEQYF
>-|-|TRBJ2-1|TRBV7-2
TGTGCCAGCAGCTCCAACGGAAGGAATGAGCAGTTCTTC
CASSSNGRNEQFF
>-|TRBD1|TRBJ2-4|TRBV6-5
TGTGCCAGCAGTTCTGGGGACAGGGTAGAATACTTC
CASSSGDRVEYF
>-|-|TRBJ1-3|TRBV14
TGTGCCAGCAGACCTCTGCCCTCTGGAAACACCATATATTTT
CASRPLPSGNTIYF
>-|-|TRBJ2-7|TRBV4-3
TGCGCCAGCAGCCAAACCTCGGGCCTAACCTACGAGCAGTACTTC
CASSQTSGLTYEQYF
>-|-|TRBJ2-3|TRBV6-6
TGTGCCAGCAGTTACACCGATTATACGCAGTATTTT
CASSYTDYTQYF
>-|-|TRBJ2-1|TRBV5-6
TGTGCCAGCAGCTTGGACTACTACTACAATGAGCAGTTCTTC
CASSLDYYYNEQFF
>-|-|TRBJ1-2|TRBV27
TGTGCCAGCAGTTCGCTCCCCTATGGCTACACCTTC
CASSSLPYGYTF
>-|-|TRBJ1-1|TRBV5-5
TGTGCCAGCAGCCTTTTGGACACTGAAGCTTTCTTT
CASSLLDTEAFF
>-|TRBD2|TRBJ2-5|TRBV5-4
TGTGCCAGCAGCTTGGAAGCGGGGGAAGAGACCCAGTACTTC
CASSLEAGEETQYF
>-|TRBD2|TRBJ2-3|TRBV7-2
TGTGCCAGCAGCTTAATTGACGGGGGGGACACAGATACGCAGTATTTT
CASSLIDGGDTDTQYF
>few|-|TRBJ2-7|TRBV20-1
TGCAGTGCTAGAGAGGGGTACGAGCAGTACTTC
CSAREGYEQYF
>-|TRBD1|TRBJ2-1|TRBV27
TGTGCCAGCAGCCCCGCGACAGGGGAAATCTACAATGAGCAGTTCTTC
CASSPATGEIYNEQFF
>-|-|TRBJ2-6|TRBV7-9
TGTGCCAGCAGCTCGAATGCGGGATTTCTTTCTGGGGCCAACGTCCTGACTTTC
CASSSNAGFLSGANVLTF
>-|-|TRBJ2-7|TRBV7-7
TGTGCTAGCAGCTTACTAACAGGGGGGGACGAGCAGTACTTC
CASSLLTGGDEQYF
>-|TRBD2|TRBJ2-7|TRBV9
TGTGCCAGCAGCCCCCGGGGGGGTGACGTAACCTACGAGCAGTACTTC
CASSPRGGDVTYEQYF
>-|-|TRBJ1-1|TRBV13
TGTGCCAGCAGCTTAGCGGGGACGATGAACACTGAAGCTTTCTTT
CASSLAGTMNTEAFF
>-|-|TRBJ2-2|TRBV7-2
TGTGCCAGCAGCTTAGGGATCAGCACCGGGGAGCTGTTTTTT
CASSLGISTGELFF
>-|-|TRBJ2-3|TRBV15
TGTGCCACCAGAGGCGAGGCGGGGAGCTACACAGATACGCAGTATTTT
CATRGEAGSYTDTQYF